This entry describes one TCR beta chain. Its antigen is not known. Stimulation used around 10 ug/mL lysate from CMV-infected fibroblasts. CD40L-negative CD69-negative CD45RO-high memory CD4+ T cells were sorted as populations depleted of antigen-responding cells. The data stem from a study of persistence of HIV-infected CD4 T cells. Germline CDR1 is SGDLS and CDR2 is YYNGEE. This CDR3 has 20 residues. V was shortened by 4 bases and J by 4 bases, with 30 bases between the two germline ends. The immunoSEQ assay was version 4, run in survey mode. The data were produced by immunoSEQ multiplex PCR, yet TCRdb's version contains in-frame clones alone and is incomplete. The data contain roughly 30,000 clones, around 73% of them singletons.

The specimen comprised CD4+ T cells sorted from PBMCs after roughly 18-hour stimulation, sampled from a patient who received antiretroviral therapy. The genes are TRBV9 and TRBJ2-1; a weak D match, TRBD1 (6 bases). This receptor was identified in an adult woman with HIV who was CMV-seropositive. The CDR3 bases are TGTGCCAGCAGCCTATCTTCCACCCAAGGGGGACGGAATACATACAATGAGCAGTTCTTC. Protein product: CASSLSSTQGGRNTYNEQFF.